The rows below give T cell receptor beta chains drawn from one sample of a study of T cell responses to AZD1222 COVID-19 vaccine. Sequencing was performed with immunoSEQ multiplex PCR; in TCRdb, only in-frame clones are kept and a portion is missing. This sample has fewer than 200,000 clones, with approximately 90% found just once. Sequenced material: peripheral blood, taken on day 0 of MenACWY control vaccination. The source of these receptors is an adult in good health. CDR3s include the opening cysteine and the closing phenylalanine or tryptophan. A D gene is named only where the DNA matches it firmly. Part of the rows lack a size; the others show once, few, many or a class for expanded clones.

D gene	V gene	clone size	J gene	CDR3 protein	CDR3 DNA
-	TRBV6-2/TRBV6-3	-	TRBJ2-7	CASSYLISGEQYF	TGTGCCAGCAGTTACTTAATCAGTGGGGAGCAGTACTTC
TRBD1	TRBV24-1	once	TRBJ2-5	CATSDYTGTGDETQYF	TGTGCCACCAGTGATTATACCGGGACAGGGGACGAGACCCAGTACTTC
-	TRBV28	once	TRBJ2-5	CASSHLGGRQYF	TGTGCCAGCAGTCACCTCGGGGGCCGACAGTACTTC
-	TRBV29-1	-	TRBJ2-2	CSARPGEGNTGELFF	TGCAGCGCCCGGCCAGGGGAAGGGAACACCGGGGAGCTGTTTTTT
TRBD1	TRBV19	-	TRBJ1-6	CASRPRGRTTSSYNSPLHF	TGTGCCAGTAGGCCGAGGGGGCGGACGACGAGCTCCTATAATTCACCCCTCCACTTT
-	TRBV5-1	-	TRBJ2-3	CASSLRRDGSTDTQYF	TGCGCCAGCAGCTTACGCCGGGACGGAAGCACAGATACGCAGTATTTT
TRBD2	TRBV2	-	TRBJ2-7	CARRGLAGGPGPYEQYF	TGTGCCAGGCGGGGCCTAGCGGGAGGGCCGGGCCCCTACGAGCAGTACTTC
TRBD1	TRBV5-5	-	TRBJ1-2	CASGQGSYGYTF	TGTGCCAGCGGACAGGGATCCTATGGCTACACCTTC
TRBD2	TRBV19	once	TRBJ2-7	CASSMALAVYYEQYF	TGTGCCAGTAGTATGGCGCTAGCGGTTTACTACGAGCAGTACTTC
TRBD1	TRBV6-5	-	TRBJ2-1	CASTRTGGEQFF	TGTGCCAGCACCCGAACAGGGGGTGAGCAGTTCTTC
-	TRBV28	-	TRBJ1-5	CASSLSIAGGQPQHF	TGTGCCAGCAGTTTAAGTATCGCGGGAGGTCAGCCCCAGCATTTT
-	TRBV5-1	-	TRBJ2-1	CASGGNEQFF	TGCGCCAGCGGGGGCAATGAGCAGTTCTTC
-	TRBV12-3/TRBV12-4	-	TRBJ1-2	CASSSALGYGYTF	TGTGCCAGCAGTTCCGCCCTTGGCTATGGCTACACCTTC
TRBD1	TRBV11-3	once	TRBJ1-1	CASSFRGTEAFF	TGTGCCAGCAGCTTCAGGGGGACTGAAGCTTTCTTT
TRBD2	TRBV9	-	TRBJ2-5	CASSVASGNDGETQYF	TGTGCCAGCAGCGTAGCTAGCGGGAATGATGGAGAGACCCAGTACTTC
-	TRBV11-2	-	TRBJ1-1	CASSFVRRTEAFF	TGTGCCAGCAGCTTCGTGAGGCGCACTGAAGCTTTCTTT
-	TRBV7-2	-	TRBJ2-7	CASSLRALYEQYF	TGTGCCAGCAGCTTACGGGCACTTTACGAGCAGTACTTC
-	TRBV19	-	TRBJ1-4	CASTANEKLFF	TGTGCCAGTACAGCTAATGAAAAACTGTTTTTT
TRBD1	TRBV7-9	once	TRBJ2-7	CASSLGQGSREQYF	TGTGCCAGCAGCTTAGGACAGGGGAGTAGAGAGCAGTACTTC
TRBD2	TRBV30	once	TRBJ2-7	CAWSTALSGSTHEQYF	TGTGCCTGGAGTACAGCCCTTAGCGGGAGTACCCACGAGCAGTACTTC
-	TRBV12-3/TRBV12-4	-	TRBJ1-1	CASRRRGTEAFF	TGTGCCAGCAGGCGACGGGGGACTGAAGCTTTCTTT
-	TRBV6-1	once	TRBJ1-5	CASSESGGSNQPQHF	TGTGCCAGCAGTGAATCCGGGGGCAGCAATCAGCCCCAGCATTTT
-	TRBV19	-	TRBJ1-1	CASSIDRGGTEAFF	TGTGCCAGTAGTATAGATCGTGGGGGAACTGAAGCTTTCTTT
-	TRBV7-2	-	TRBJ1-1	CASTRGTANTEAFF	TGTGCCAGCACCCGTGGGACGGCGAACACTGAAGCTTTCTTT
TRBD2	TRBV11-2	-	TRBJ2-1	CASSWGLAGVNEQFF	TGTGCCAGCAGCTGGGGACTAGCGGGAGTGAATGAGCAGTTCTTC
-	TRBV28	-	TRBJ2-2	CASSLEFGELFF	TGTGCCAGCAGTTTGGAGTTCGGGGAGCTGTTTTTT
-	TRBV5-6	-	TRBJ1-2	CASSTDGEGYGYTF	TGTGCCAGCAGCACGGACGGCGAGGGCTATGGCTACACCTTC
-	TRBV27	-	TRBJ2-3	CASSAQGAGGFGTQYF	TGTGCCAGCAGTGCACAGGGTGCCGGGGGTTTTGGGACGCAGTATTTT
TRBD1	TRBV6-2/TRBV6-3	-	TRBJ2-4	CASSHDRVVNIQYF	TGTGCCAGCAGTCACGACAGGGTAGTAAACATTCAGTACTTC
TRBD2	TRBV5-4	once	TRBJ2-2	CASSLVGREGHTGELFF	TGTGCCAGCAGCTTGGTCGGGCGGGAGGGCCACACCGGGGAGCTGTTTTTT
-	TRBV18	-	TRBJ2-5	CASSPPRGETQYF	TGTGCCAGCTCACCACCGAGGGGTGAGACCCAGTACTTC
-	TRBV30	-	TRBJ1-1	CAWSVLGVVVTEAFF	TGTGCCTGGAGTGTACTAGGAGTGGTAGTCACTGAAGCTTTCTTT
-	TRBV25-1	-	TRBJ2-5	CASPRETQYF	TGTGCCAGCCCGAGGGAGACCCAGTACTTC
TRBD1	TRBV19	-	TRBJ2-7	CASSIVGTVPYEQYF	TGTGCCAGTAGTATAGTTGGGACAGTCCCCTACGAGCAGTACTTC
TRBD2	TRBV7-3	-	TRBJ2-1	CASSLKAGAFYNEQFF	TGTGCCAGCAGCTTAAAAGCGGGAGCCTTTTACAATGAGCAGTTCTTC
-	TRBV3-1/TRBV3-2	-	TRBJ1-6	CASSPLFLPKSDSPLHF	TGTGCCAGCAGCCCACTTTTCCTACCTAAGAGCGATTCACCCCTCCACTTT